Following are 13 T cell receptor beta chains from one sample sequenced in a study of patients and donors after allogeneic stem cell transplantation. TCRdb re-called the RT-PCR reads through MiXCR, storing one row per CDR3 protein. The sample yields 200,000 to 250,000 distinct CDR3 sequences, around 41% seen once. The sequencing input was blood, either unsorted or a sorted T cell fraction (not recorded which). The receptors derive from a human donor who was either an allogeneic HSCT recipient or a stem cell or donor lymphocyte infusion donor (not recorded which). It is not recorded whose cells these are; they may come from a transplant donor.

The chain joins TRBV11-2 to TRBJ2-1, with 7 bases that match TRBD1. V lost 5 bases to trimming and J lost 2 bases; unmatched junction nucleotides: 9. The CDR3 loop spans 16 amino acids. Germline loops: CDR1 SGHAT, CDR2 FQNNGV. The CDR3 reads CASSPRQGYTYNEQFF. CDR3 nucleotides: TGTGCCAGCAGCCCGAGACAGGGCTACACCTACAATGAGCAGTTCTTC.

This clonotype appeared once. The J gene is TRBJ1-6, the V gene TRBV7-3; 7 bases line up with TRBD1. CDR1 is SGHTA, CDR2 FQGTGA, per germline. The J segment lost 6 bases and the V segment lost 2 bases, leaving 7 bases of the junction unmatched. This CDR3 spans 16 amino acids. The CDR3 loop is CASSLQRQGVNSPLHF. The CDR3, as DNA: TGTGCCAGCAGCTTACAGCGGCAGGGGGTTAATTCACCCCTCCACTTT.

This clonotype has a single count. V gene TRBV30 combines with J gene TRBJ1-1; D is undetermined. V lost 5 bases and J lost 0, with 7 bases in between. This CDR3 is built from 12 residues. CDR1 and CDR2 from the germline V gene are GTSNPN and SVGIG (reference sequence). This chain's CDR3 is CAWGVLNTEAFF. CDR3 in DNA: TGTGCCTGGGGGGTTTTGAACACTGAAGCTTTCTTT.

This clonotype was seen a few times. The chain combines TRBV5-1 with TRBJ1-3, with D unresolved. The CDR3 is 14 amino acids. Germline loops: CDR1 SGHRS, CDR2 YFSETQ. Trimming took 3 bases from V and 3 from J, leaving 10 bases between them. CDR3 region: CASSSAWGGNTIYF. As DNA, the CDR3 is TGCGCCAGCAGCTCCGCCTGGGGTGGAAACACCATATATTTT. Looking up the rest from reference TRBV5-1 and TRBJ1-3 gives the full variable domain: KAGVTQTPRYLIKTRGQQVTLSCSPISGHRSVSWYQQTPGQGLQFLFEYFSETQRNKGNFPGRFSGRQFSNSRSEMNVSTLELGDSALYLCASSSAWGGNTIYFGEGSWLTVV.

CDR3 in amino acids: CASTPLGSGTEAFF. The DNA for the CDR3 is TGTGCCAGCACCCCTCTCGGCTCGGGCACTGAAGCTTTCTTT. V and J are TRBV12-3 or TRBV12-4 and TRBJ1-1; D gene unclear. The CDR3 covers 14 residues. V lost 7 bases, J lost 4 bases, and 16 bases lay in between.

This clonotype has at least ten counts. The CDR3 reads CASSLYPLAMYSNQPQHF. CDR3 nucleotides: TGTGCCAGCAGCTTATATCCCCTAGCAATGTATAGCAATCAGCCCCAGCATTTT. This chain connects TRBV7-2 to TRBJ1-5; D is unresolved. Trimming cost V 2 bases and J 0 bases, with 17 bases left between them. Germline V gives CDR1 SGHTA, CDR2 FQGNSA. The CDR3 runs to 18 residues.

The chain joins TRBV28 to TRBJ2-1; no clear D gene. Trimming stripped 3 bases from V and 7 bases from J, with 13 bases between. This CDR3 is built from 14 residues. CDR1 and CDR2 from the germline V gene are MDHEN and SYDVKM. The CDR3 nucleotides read TGTGCCAGCAGTTTTCCCGCGACCAGAAATGAGCAGTTCTTC. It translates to CASSFPATRNEQFF.

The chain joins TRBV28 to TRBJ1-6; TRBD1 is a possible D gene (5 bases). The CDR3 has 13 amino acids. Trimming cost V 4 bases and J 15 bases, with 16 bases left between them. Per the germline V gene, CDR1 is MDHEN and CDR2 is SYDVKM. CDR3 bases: TGTGCCAGCAGTTCCCCCGGGGGGGAACACCTCCACTTT. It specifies CASSSPGGEHLHF.

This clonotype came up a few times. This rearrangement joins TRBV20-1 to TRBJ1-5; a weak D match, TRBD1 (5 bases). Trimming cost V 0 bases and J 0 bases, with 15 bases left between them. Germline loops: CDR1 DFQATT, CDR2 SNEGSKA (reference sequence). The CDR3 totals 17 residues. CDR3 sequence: CSARDRVGTVSNQPQHF. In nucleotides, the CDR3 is TGCAGTGCTAGAGATCGCGTGGGGACCGTTAGCAATCAGCCCCAGCATTTT.

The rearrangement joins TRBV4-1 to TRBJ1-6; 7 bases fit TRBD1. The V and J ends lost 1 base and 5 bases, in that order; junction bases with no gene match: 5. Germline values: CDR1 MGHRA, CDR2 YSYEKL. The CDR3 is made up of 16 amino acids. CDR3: CASSQGQGYDNSPLHF. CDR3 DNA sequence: TGCGCCAGCAGCCAAGGACAGGGTTATGATAATTCACCCCTCCACTTT.

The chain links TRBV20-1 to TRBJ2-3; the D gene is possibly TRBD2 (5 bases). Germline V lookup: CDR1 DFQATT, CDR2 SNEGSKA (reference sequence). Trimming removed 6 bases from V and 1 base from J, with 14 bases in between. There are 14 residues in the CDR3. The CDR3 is CSAQLLRGTDTQYF. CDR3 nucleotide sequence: TGCAGTGCACAACTATTGAGGGGCACAGATACGCAGTATTTT.

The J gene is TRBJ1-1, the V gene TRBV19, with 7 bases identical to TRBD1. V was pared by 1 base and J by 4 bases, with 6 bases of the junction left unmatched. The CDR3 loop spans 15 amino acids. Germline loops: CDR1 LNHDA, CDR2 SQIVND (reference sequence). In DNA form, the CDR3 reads TGTGCCAGTAGTATAGGAGTCGACAGGGCCACTGAAGCTTTCTTT. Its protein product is CASSIGVDRATEAFF.

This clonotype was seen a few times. The CDR3 protein is CASSLTNQPQHF. The DNA of the CDR3 is TGTGCCAGCAGCTTAACCAATCAGCCCCAGCATTTT. The gene calls are TRBV7-9 and TRBJ1-5; unclear D gene. The CDR3 covers 12 residues. Trimming cost V 2 bases and J 3 bases, with 2 bases left between them. Germline V gives CDR1 SEHNR, CDR2 FQNEAQ (reference sequence).